These 2 T cell receptor beta chains originate from one sample sequenced in a study of T cell repertoires in cytomegalovirus infection (dated by TCRdb to the late 2010s). Reads for this sample came from an Illumina HiSeq 1500. TCRdb redid the processing of the public reads, applying fastp at Q25 and MiXCR, and retained in-frame beta chains. CDR3 protein sequences are deduplicated, and each keeps its most common genes and DNA. The sample includes 290,000 or so distinct CDR3 sequences, with about 25% observed a single time. In total, the top ten clones hold approximately 14% of the sample. The sample consisted of PBMCs. Source of these receptors: a human donor in good health (CMV status not recorded). Some clones in this sample may be carry-over from other donors' samples.

The chain uses TRBV14 and TRBJ2-5, with a possible D match to TRBD1 (6 bases). CDR1 is SGHDN and CDR2 is FVKESK in the germline V gene. Trimming shortened V by 4 bases and J by 5 bases, and 17 bases separated the two germline ends. The CDR3 spans 15 residues. CDR3 DNA: TGTGCCAGCAGCCCCTCCGGGACATTCTTTGAGACCCAGTACTTC. This encodes CASSPSGTFFETQYF.

In this sample, this clonotype turned up many times. This rearrangement joins TRBV6-2 or TRBV6-3 to TRBJ2-6, with a weak D call TRBD2 (6 bases). This CDR3 region has 15 residues. Germline V gene sequence: CDR1 MNHEY, CDR2 SVGEGT. Trimming pared 11 bases from V and 0 bases from J, leaving 14 bases between. CDR3 DNA: TGTGCCGCGTCAGGAGGGGACTCTGGGGCCAACGTCCTGACTTTC. It yields the protein CAASGGDSGANVLTF.